This T cell receptor (beta chain) was documented in a study of T cell responses to AZD1222 COVID-19 vaccine (dated by TCRdb to about 2021). Some background on the complete study: Because spike-specific TCR depth and breadth did not differ between the two schedules, AZD1222 recipients who got a second dose at roughly 4 weeks were pooled with those who got a second dose at roughly 12 weeks. TCR sequencing covered 230 to 250 trial participants: roughly 200 given two doses of AZD1222 and 26 given two doses of MenACWY control vaccine. Trial participants were enrolled into age subgroups of 18-55, 56-69 and 70-plus years, which contained around 150, 29 and 61 TCR-sequenced participants, respectively.

CDR1 and CDR2 were assigned from the germline V gene (reference sequence) as SGHNT and YYREEE. The CDR3 holds 15 amino acids from the cysteine to the phenylalanine. Only the CDR3 part of the read is kept: 45 bases, read in frame from the first base. The germline V and J ends show losses of 0 bases and 4 bases respectively, and no gene match explains 4 bases of the junction. The CDR3 regions of human TCRbeta chains were analyzed by immunosequencing. Per the authors' processing: TCRs in the repertoires were matched against a reference library of SARS-CoV-2-specific TCRs that had been generated with the MIRA antigen-specificity platform. Breadth was defined as the fraction of unique TCRs that were SARS-CoV-2-associated, and depth was defined as the fraction of total T cells that were SARS-CoV-2-associated. Each spike-specific TCR was assigned to its reactive spike region and to a CD4 or CD8 class using the MIRA data. Log10-transformed breadth and depth values were compared by one-way ANOVA with Sidak's multiple comparisons tests. The clones in this table, taken by TCRdb from immuneACCESS, are in-frame only. Not every clone is retained; where verified, under half of the shortfall comes from an unresolved V gene, and the cause of the rest is unknown. Clone size and the V and J calls come from that table; the DNA yielded D and trimming. The sample records 150,000 to 180,000 clones, around nine tenths of which are singletons. The ten largest make up approximately 17% of the sample.

Here is what the overall study found, with its caveats: A significant rise in spike-specific TCR breadth and depth was observed after two AZD1222 doses relative to day 0 and relative to MenACWY recipients. The 56-69-year group was small, and its depth increase did not reach significance, likely because of low power. Because no samples from the day 14 peak response were available, repertoires could be characterized only after the peak T cell response. The vaccine-associated CD4 TCRs covered the entire spike protein, and the dominant responses fell in regions 160-218 and 743-854. Reportedly, almost half of the unique spike-specific TCRs recognized epitopes lying outside the regions that are mutated in the B.1.351 and B.1.1.7 variants. Most participants were white British and females outnumbered males, and the authors suggested that clonal diversity may have been underestimated. Conclusions about previously exposed vaccinees were limited because only a handful of AZD1222 recipients were SARS-CoV-2 seropositive at baseline.

As concerns this clone: Its cognate antigen has yet to be identified. The record has no base qualities; no much larger clone is one base away.

The sample's time point label is to be understood as: baseline before first vaccination. The vaccinee samples were drawn from two UK trials, COV001 and COV002, one of which was a single-blind randomized controlled phase 2/3 trial testing AZD1222 (ChAdOx1 nCoV-19) in healthy adults. For TCRbeta chain sequencing, PBMC samples were collected from trial participants at day 0 and at day 28 after the second dose. The TCR sequence derives from an adult in good health. The chain uses TRBV5-4 and TRBJ2-5; TRBD2 lines up with 9 middle nucleotides. The sequences come from peripheral blood, collected on day 0 of AZD1222 vaccination. The CDR3 is CASSLVSGGPETQYF. The nucleotides are TGTGCCAGCAGCTTGGTTAGCGGGGGCCCAGAGACCCAGTACTTC.